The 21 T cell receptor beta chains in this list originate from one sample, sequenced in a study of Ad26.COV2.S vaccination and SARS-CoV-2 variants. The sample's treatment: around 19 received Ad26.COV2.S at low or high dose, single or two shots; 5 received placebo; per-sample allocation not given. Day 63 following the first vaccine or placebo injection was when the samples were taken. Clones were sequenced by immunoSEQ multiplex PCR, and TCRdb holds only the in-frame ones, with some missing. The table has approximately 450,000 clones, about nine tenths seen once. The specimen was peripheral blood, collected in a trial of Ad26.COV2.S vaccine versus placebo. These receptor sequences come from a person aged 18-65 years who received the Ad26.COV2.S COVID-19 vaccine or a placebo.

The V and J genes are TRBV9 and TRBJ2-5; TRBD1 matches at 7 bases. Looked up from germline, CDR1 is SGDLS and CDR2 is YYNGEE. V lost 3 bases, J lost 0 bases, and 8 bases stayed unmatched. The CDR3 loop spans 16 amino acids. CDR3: CASSATGAPYQETQYF. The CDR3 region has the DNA TGTGCCAGCAGCGCCACAGGGGCCCCGTACCAAGAGACCCAGTACTTC.

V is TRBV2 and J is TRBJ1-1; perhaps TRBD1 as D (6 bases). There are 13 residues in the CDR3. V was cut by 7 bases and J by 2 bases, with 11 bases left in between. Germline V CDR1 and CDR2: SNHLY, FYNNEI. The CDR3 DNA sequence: TGTGCCAGCACAAGGACAGATAACACTGAAGCTTTCTTT. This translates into CASTRTDNTEAFF.

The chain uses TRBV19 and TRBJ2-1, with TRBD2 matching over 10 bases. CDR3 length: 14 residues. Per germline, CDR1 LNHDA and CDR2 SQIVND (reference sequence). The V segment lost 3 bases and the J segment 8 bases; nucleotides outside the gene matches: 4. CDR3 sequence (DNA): TGTGCCAGTAGTATTACTAGCGGGATCGATGAGCAGTTCTTC. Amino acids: CASSITSGIDEQFF. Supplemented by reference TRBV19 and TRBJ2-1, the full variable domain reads DGGITQSPKYLFRKEGQNVTLSCEQNLNHDAMYWYRQDPGQGLRLIYYSQIVNDFQKGDIAEGYSVSREKKESFPLTVTSAQKNPTAFYLCASSITSGIDEQFFGPGTRLTVL.

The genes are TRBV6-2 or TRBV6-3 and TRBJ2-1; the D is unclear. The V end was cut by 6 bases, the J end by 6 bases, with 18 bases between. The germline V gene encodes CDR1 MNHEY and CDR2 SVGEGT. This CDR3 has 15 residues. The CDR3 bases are TGTGCCAGCAGCGAGCCGCGGACGCCCCGCAATGAGCAGTTCTTC. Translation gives CASSEPRTPRNEQFF.

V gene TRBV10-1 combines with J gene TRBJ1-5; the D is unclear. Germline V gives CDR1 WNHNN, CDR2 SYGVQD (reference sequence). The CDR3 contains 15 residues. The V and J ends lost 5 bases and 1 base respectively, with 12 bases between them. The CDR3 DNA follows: TGCGCCAGCAGTAAGATATGGGGAAGCAATCAGCCCCAGCATTTT. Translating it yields CASSKIWGSNQPQHF.

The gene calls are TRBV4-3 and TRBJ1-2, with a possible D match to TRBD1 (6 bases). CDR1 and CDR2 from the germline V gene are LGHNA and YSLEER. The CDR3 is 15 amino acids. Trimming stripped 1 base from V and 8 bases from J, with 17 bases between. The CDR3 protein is CASSQAGAPESGYTF. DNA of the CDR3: TGCGCCAGCAGCCAAGCAGGGGCCCCAGAATCCGGCTACACCTTC.

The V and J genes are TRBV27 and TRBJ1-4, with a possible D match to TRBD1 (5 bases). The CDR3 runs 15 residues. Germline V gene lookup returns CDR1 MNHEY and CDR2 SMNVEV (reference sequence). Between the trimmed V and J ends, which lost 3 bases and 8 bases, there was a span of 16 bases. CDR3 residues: CASSLWGSRGEKLFF. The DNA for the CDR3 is TGTGCCAGCAGTTTGTGGGGGTCCCGAGGCGAAAAACTGTTTTTT.

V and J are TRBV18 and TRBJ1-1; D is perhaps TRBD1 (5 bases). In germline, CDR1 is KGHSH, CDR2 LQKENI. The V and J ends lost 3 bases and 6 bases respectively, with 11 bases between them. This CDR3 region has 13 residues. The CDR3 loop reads CASSPSGHPEAFF. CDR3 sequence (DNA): TGTGCCAGCTCACCCTCAGGGCACCCTGAAGCTTTCTTT.

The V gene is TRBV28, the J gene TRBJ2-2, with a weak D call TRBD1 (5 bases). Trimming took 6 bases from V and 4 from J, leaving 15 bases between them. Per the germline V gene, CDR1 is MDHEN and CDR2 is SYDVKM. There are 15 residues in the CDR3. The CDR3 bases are TGTGCCAGCAGCAGGCAGGGTGTAGGCACCGGGGAGCTGTTTTTT. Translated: CASSRQGVGTGELFF.

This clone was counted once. The CDR3 DNA reads TGTGCCAGTAGTATAGTCGGACAGCTATCCTACGAGCAGTACTTC. Amino acid sequence: CASSIVGQLSYEQYF. This rearrangement joins TRBV19 to TRBJ2-7; TRBD1 is a possible D gene (6 bases). The CDR3 spans 15 residues. Trimming pared 1 base from V and 1 base from J, leaving 11 bases between. Germline V lookup: CDR1 LNHDA, CDR2 SQIVND (reference sequence).

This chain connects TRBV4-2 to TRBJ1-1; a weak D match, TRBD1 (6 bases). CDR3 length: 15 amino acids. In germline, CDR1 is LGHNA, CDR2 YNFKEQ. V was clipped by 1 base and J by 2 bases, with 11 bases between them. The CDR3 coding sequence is TGTGCCAGCAGCCAAGGGTACAGGGAAAACACTGAAGCTTTCTTT. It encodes CASSQGYRENTEAFF.

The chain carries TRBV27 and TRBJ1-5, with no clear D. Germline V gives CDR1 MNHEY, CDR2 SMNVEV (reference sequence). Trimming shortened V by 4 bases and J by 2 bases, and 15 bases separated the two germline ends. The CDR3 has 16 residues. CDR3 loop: CASSSTDGIRNQPQHF. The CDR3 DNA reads TGTGCCAGCAGTTCGACGGACGGAATACGCAATCAGCCCCAGCATTTT.

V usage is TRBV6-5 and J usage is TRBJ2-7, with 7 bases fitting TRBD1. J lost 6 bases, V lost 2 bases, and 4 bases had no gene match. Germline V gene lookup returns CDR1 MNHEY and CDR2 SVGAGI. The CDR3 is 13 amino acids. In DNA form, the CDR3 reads TGTGCCAGCAGTTACGCTACAGGGGTCGAGCAGTACTTC. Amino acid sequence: CASSYATGVEQYF.

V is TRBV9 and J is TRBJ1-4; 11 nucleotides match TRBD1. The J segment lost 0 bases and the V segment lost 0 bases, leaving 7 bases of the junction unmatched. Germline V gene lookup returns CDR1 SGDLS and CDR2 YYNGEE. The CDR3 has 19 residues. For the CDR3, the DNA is TGTGCCAGCAGCGTAGCACCGGGACAGGGGGACTCAACTAATGAAAAACTGTTTTTT. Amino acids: CASSVAPGQGDSTNEKLFF. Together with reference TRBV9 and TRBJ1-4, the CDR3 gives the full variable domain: DSGVTQTPKHLITATGQRVTLRCSPRSGDLSVYWYQQSLDQGLQFLIQYYNGEERAKGNILERFSAQQFPDLHSELNLSSLELGDSALYFCASSVAPGQGDSTNEKLFFGSGTQLSVL.

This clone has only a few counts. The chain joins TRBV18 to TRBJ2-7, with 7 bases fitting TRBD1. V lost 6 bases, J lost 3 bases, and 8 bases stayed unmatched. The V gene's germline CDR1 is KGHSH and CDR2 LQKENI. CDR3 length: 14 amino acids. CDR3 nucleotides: TGTGCCAGCTCCCGCGGACAGGCCAACTACGAGCAGTACTTC. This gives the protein CASSRGQANYEQYF.

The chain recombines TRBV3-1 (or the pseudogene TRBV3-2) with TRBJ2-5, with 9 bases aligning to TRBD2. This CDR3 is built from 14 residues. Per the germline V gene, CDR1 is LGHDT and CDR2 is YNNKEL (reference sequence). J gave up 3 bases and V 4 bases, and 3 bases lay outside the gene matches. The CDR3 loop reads CASSLAGVEETQYF. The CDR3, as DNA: TGTGCCAGCAGCCTAGCGGGAGTAGAAGAGACCCAGTACTTC.

The CDR3 region is CASSQREVVNEQFF. The CDR3 nucleotides are TGTGCCAGCAGCCAACGGGAGGTCGTCAATGAGCAGTTCTTC. The chain employs TRBV4-2 and TRBJ2-1; the match to TRBD2 covers 7 bases. The trim removed 2 bases at V and 6 bases at J, leaving 4 bases unmatched. The V gene's germline CDR1 is LGHNA and CDR2 YNFKEQ. The CDR3 is made up of 14 amino acids.

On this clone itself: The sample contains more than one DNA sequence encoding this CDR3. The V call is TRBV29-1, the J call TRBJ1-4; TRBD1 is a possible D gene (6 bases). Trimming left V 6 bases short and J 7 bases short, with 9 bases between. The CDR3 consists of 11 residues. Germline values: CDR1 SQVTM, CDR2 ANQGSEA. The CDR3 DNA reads TGCAGCGTAGCCAGGGGTGAAAAACTGTTTTTT. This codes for CSVARGEKLFF.

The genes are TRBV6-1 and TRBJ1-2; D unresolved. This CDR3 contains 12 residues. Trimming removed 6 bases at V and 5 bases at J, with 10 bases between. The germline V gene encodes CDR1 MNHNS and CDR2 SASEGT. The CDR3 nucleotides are TGTGCCAGCAGCTCCAAGGCTTATGGCTACACCTTC. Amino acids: CASSSKAYGYTF.

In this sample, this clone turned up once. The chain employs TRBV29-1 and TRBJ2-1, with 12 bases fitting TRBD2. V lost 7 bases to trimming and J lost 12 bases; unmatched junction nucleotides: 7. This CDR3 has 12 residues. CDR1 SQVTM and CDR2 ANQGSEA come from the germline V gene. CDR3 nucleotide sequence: TGCAGCGGACGCCCGGGACTAGCGGGGCAGTTCTTC. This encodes CSGRPGLAGQFF.

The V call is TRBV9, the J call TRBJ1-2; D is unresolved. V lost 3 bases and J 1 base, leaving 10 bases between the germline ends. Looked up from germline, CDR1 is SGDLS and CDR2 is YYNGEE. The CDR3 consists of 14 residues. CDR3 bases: TGTGCCAGCAGCGCCTCTTTGGATAACTATGGCTACACCTTC. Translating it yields CASSASLDNYGYTF.